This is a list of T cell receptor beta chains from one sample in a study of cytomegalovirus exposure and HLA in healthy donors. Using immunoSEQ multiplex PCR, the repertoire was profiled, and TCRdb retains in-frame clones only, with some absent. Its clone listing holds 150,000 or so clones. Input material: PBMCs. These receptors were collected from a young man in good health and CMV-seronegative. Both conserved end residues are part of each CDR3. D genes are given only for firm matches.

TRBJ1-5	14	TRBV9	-	CASSDGGGNQPQHF	TGTGCCAGCAGCGACGGGGGAGGCAATCAGCCCCAGCATTTT
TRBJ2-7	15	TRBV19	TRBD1	CASSIGGQGAAEQYF	TGTGCCAGTAGTATAGGGGGCCAGGGGGCCGCCGAGCAGTACTTC
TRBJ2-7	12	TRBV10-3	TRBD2	CAISEGRDEQYF	TGTGCCATCAGTGAGGGGAGGGACGAGCAGTACTTC
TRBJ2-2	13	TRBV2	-	CASTDWNTGELFF	TGTGCCAGCACGGACTGGAACACCGGGGAGCTGTTTTTT
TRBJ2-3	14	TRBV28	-	CASSRGGSTDTQYF	TGTGCCAGCAGTCGAGGGGGTAGCACAGATACGCAGTATTTT
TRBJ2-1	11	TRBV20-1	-	CSAHTNGEQFF	TGCAGTGCTCACACCAATGGTGAGCAGTTCTTC
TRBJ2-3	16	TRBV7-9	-	CASSLGHGVSTDTQYF	TGTGCCAGCAGCCTGGGACACGGGGTGTCCACAGATACGCAGTATTTT
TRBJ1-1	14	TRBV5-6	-	CASSLSTGNTEAFF	TGTGCCAGCAGCTTGAGTACGGGGAACACTGAAGCTTTCTTT
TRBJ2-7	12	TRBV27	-	CASSLSRGEQYF	TGTGCCAGCAGTTTATCGAGAGGCGAGCAGTACTTC
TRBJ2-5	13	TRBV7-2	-	CASRPWFGETQYF	TGTGCCAGCAGGCCTTGGTTCGGAGAGACCCAGTACTTC
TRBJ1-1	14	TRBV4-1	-	CASSHGVTAGSAFF	TGCGCCAGCAGCCACGGCGTTACGGCAGGCTCAGCTTTCTTT
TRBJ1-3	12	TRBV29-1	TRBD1	CSVGQGGNTIYF	TGCAGCGTTGGACAGGGAGGAAACACCATATATTTT
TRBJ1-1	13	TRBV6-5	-	CASGRGFGAEAFF	TGTGCCAGCGGAAGGGGGTTTGGTGCTGAAGCTTTCTTT
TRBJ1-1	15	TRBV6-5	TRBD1	CASRRGQGIYTEAFF	TGTGCCAGCAGAAGGGGACAGGGGATATACACTGAAGCTTTCTTT
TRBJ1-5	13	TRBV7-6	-	CASSLGRDQPQHF	TGTGCCAGCAGCTTAGGTCGAGATCAGCCCCAGCATTTT
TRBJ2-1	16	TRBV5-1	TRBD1	CASSLDLGQGYNEQFF	TGCGCCAGCAGCTTGGACTTGGGACAGGGCTACAATGAGCAGTTCTTC
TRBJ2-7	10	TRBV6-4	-	CATAVSEQYF	TGTGCCACCGCGGTATCCGAGCAGTACTTC
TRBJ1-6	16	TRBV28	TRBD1	CASSLRQGANNSPLHF	TGTGCCAGCAGTTTGAGACAGGGGGCAAATAATTCACCCCTCCACTTT
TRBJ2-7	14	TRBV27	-	CASSFTGTSYEQYF	TGTGCCAGCAGTTTTACAGGTACCTCCTACGAGCAGTACTTC
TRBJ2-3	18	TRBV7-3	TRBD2	CASSSGLAGGPGTDTQYF	TGTGCCAGCAGTTCTGGACTAGCGGGAGGGCCGGGGACAGATACGCAGTATTTT
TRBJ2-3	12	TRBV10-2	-	CASSQMTDTQYF	TGCGCCAGCAGTCAGATGACAGATACGCAGTATTTT
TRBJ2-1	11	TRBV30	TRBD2	CAWSVGSGKFF	TGTGCCTGGAGTGTAGGTAGCGGGAAGTTCTTC
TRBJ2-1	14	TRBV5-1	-	CASSFSGAYNEQFF	TGCGCCAGCAGCTTTAGCGGAGCCTACAATGAGCAGTTCTTC
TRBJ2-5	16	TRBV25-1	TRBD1	CASSELGYRGSETQYF	TGTGCCAGCAGTGAATTGGGGTACAGGGGCTCGGAGACCCAGTACTTC